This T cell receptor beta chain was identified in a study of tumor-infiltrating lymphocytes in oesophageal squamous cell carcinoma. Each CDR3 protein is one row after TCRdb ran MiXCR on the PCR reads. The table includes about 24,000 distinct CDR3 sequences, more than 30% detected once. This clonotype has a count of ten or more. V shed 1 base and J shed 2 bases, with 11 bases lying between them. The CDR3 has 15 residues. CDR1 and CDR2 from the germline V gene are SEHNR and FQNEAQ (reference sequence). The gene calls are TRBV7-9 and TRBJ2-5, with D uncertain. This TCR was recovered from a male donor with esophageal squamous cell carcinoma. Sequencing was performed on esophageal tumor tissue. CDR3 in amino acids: CASSLVGLTQETQYF. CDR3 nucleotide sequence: TGTGCCAGCAGCTTAGTTGGGCTGACGCAAGAGACCCAGTACTTC.